These 23 T cell receptor beta chains came from one sample sequenced in a study of blood T cell repertoires in COVID-19 (TCRdb year 2020). Libraries were prepared through the immunoSEQ multiplex PCR assay. Not all clones reach the TCRdb copy of this immuneACCESS table, which keeps in-frame sequences only. Checked studies attribute under half of the gap to unresolved V genes and leave the rest unexplained. For this sample there are over 110,000 clones; approximately 88% appear just once. Jointly, the top ten make up 28% of the sample. The sample was peripheral blood. All receptors come from a human donor in a cohort sampled during active COVID-19.

The chain links TRBV2 to TRBJ2-3; 8 bases are a match to TRBD1. V lost 3 bases, J lost 2 bases, and 4 bases stayed unmatched. CDR1 and CDR2 from the germline V gene are SNHLY and FYNNEI. The CDR3 has 15 amino acids. The CDR3 protein is CASSEGTGSTDTQYF. The CDR3 DNA sequence: TGTGCCAGCAGTGAGGGGACAGGCTCCACAGATACGCAGTATTTT. The full variable domain, in which reference TRBV2 and TRBJ2-3 provide the parts outside the CDR3, is EPEVTQTPSHQVTQMGQEVILRCVPISNHLYFYWYRQILGQKVEFLVSFYNNEISEKSEIFDDQFSVERPDGSNFTLKIRSTKLEDSAMYFCASSEGTGSTDTQYFGPGTRLTVL.

For this clone: Within the sample, other DNA sequences also encode this same CDR3. V and J are TRBV5-8 and TRBJ2-5, with 10 bases aligning to TRBD2. J gave up 3 bases and V 0 bases, and 2 bases lay outside the gene matches. Germline CDR1 reads SGHTS; CDR2 reads YDEGEE. CDR3 length equals 15 residues. For the CDR3, the DNA is TGTGCCAGCAGCTTGGGTCTAGCGGGGGAAGAGACCCAGTACTTC. It translates to CASSLGLAGEETQYF.

J is TRBJ1-6 and V is TRBV20-1; D is possibly TRBD1 (6 bases). V dropped 3 bases and J dropped 5 bases, with 11 bases sitting between them. CDR1 is DFQATT, CDR2 SNEGSKA, per germline (reference sequence). The CDR3 extends over 14 amino acids. The CDR3 DNA reads as TGCAGTGCTAGTCAGGGGACCAATAATTCACCCCTCCACTTT. Encoded protein: CSASQGTNNSPLHF.

The chain employs TRBV3-1 (or the pseudogene TRBV3-2) and TRBJ1-6; possible D gene TRBD1, 5 bases. The CDR3 sequence is 15 residues long. Germline CDR1 and CDR2: LGHDT and YNNKEL (reference sequence). V lost 4 bases and J 8 bases, leaving 15 bases between the germline ends. For the CDR3, the DNA is TGTGCCAGCAGCCCCCGGGCAGGGATGGATTCACCCCTCCACTTT. As protein: CASSPRAGMDSPLHF.

The V and J genes are TRBV2 and TRBJ1-5; no clear D. Trimming removed 7 bases from V and 0 bases from J, with 10 bases in between. Germline V gene lookup returns CDR1 SNHLY and CDR2 FYNNEI. This CDR3 contains 14 residues. The CDR3 protein is CASTQTGSNQPQHF. The CDR3 nucleotides read TGTGCCAGCACTCAAACCGGTAGCAATCAGCCCCAGCATTTT.

The chain combines TRBV5-4 with TRBJ1-1; no definite D call. The V and J ends lost 2 bases and 8 bases respectively, with 10 bases between them. Germline V gene sequence: CDR1 SGHNT, CDR2 YYREEE (reference sequence). The CDR3 loop spans 12 amino acids. Written as DNA, the CDR3 is TGTGCCAGCAGCTTAGGAGGCCTAGAAGCTTTCTTT. Translating gives CASSLGGLEAFF.

The gene calls are TRBV15 and TRBJ1-3; D remains unclear. Deletions cut 0 bases from V and 0 bases from J, with 9 bases between. The CDR3 has 16 amino acids. Per germline, CDR1 LNHNV and CDR2 YYDKDF (reference sequence). The CDR3 DNA sequence: TGTGCCACCAGCAGAGATGGTGGCCTCTCTGGAAACACCATATATTTT. It codes for CATSRDGGLSGNTIYF.

In this sample, this clone turned up a few times. This chain uses TRBV6-4 with TRBJ1-2, with D maybe TRBD1 (6 bases). The ends were cut back, 3 bases at V and 1 base at J, with 21 bases in the middle. Germline lookup yields CDR1 MRHNA and CDR2 SNTAGT. This CDR3 is built from 18 residues. The CDR3 reads CASSEPTPLAGDNYGYTF. For the CDR3, the DNA is TGTGCCAGCAGTGAACCTACCCCTCTGGCAGGGGATAACTATGGCTACACCTTC.

This rearrangement joins TRBV9 to TRBJ2-1; a possible D gene is TRBD1 (7 bases). There are 15 residues in the CDR3. The V gene lost 4 bases and the J gene lost 3 bases, with 14 bases spanning the gap. Germline V gives CDR1 SGDLS, CDR2 YYNGEE. The CDR3 DNA sequence: TGTGCCAGCAGCCTAGGGAGGACAGGCTACAATGAGCAGTTCTTC. Protein product: CASSLGRTGYNEQFF.

This chain connects TRBV18 to TRBJ1-2; D possibly corresponds to TRBD1 (5 bases). The V gene lost 3 bases and the J gene lost 0 bases, with 20 bases spanning the gap. The CDR3 extends over 18 amino acids. In germline, CDR1 is KGHSH, CDR2 LQKENI. The CDR3 protein is CASSPEGSSRGPNYGYTF. DNA for the CDR3: TGTGCCAGCTCACCCGAAGGGTCCTCAAGGGGTCCTAACTATGGCTACACCTTC. The variable domain in full, completed from reference TRBV18 and TRBJ1-2, reads NAGVMQNPRHLVRRRGQEARLRCSPMKGHSHVYWYRQLPEEGLKFMVYLQKENIIDESGMPKERFSAEFPKEGPSILRIQQVVRGDSAAYFCASSPEGSSRGPNYGYTFGSGTRLTVV.

The gene calls are TRBV6-1 and TRBJ2-6; 8 nucleotides line up with TRBD1. The CDR3 is 17 amino acids. V trimming: 4 bases; J trimming: 0 bases; junction bases outside the gene matches: 5. The germline CDR1 and CDR2 sequences are MNHNS and SASEGT. In nucleotides, the CDR3 is TGTGCCAGCAGTGCTGGGACAGGTTTCTCTGGGGCCAACGTCCTGACTTTC. It yields the protein CASSAGTGFSGANVLTF.

The V gene is TRBV6-1, the J gene TRBJ2-7, with 7 positions matching TRBD2. Germline trimming cut 2 bases from V and 3 bases from J; bases unmatched to any gene: 4. This CDR3 has 14 residues. Germline V gene lookup returns CDR1 MNHNS and CDR2 SASEGT. DNA for the CDR3: TGTGCCAGCAGTGAAAGGGGAGGGAGCTACGAGCAGTACTTC. Translation: CASSERGGSYEQYF.

The chain has TRBV18 and TRBJ1-2, with 8 bases matching TRBD1. The CDR3 runs 14 residues. The germline gives CDR1 KGHSH, CDR2 LQKENI. Trimming removed 2 bases from V and 4 bases from J; junction bases left unmatched: 3. CDR3 region: CASSPADRVYGYTF. The CDR3, as DNA: TGTGCCAGCTCACCAGCGGACAGGGTCTATGGCTACACCTTC.

This clone was detected a few times. This sequence joins TRBV9 and TRBJ1-1; 8 bases line up with TRBD1. The CDR3 sequence is 15 residues long. V trimming: 4 bases; J trimming: 1 base; junction bases outside the gene matches: 6. CDR1 is SGDLS, CDR2 YYNGEE, per germline. The CDR3 reads CASSPNRGANTEAFF. The CDR3 nucleotides read TGTGCCAGCAGCCCCAACAGGGGGGCGAACACTGAAGCTTTCTTT.

The chain combines TRBV7-9 with TRBJ2-4, with D maybe TRBD1 (6 bases). CDR1 is SEHNR and CDR2 is FQNEAQ in the germline V gene (reference sequence). The ends were cut back, 7 bases at V and 7 bases at J, with 20 bases in the middle. This CDR3 contains 15 residues. This CDR3 is CASTPIQGTRNIQYF. The CDR3 bases are TGTGCCAGCACCCCGATACAGGGAACTCGGAACATTCAGTACTTC.

The gene calls are TRBV11-2 and TRBJ1-6; D may be TRBD1 (6 bases). Germline CDR1 and CDR2: SGHAT and FQNNGV. Trimming pared 0 bases from V and 7 bases from J, leaving 10 bases between. The CDR3 runs 15 residues. As DNA, the CDR3 is TGTGCCAGCAGCTTAGAGACAGGAGGAAATTCACCCCTCCACTTT. It is translated as CASSLETGGNSPLHF.

This chain links TRBV12-5 with TRBJ1-1; TRBD1 matches 7 bases. CDR1 is LGHNT and CDR2 is FRNRAP in the germline V gene. CDR3 length equals 14 residues. Trimming at V came to 8 bases and at J to 2 bases, leaving 8 bases not matched to a gene. For the CDR3, the DNA is TGTGCTAGTCAAAGCAGGGGGGCCAACACTGAAGCTTTCTTT. Its protein is CASQSRGANTEAFF.

V usage is TRBV4-3 and J usage is TRBJ1-1, with D perhaps TRBD1 (5 bases). Between the trimmed V and J ends, which lost 3 bases and 1 base, there was a span of 12 bases. The CDR3 is 15 residues long. Germline CDR1 LGHNA, CDR2 YSLEER. The CDR3 is CASSHLLTENTEAFF. CDR3 nucleotides: TGCGCCAGCAGCCACCTCCTGACAGAGAACACTGAAGCTTTCTTT.

The chain couples TRBV7-3 to TRBJ1-6; unclear D gene. The CDR3 loop spans 13 amino acids. V was cut by 5 bases and J by 9 bases, with 11 bases left in between. Germline CDR1 reads SGHTA; CDR2 reads FQGTGA. The CDR3: CASSLDGVSPLHF. The CDR3 DNA reads as TGTGCCAGCAGCCTAGACGGGGTTTCACCCCTCCACTTT.

The chain has TRBV5-1 and TRBJ2-1; D not resolved. Per the germline V gene, CDR1 is SGHRS and CDR2 is YFSETQ. The CDR3 is made up of 12 amino acids. Trimming removed 7 bases from V and 5 bases from J, with 10 bases in between. Here the CDR3 reads CASRSNHNEQFF. DNA of the CDR3: TGCGCCAGCCGTAGCAATCACAATGAGCAGTTCTTC.

V is TRBV10-3 and J is TRBJ2-7; 11 bases align to TRBD2. With V trimmed by 6 bases and J by 2 bases, 3 bases remained unmatched. This CDR3 contains 14 residues. CDR1 ENHRY and CDR2 SYGVKD come from the germline V gene. CDR3 sequence reads: CAISQTSGAYEQYF. The CDR3 DNA follows: TGTGCCATCAGCCAGACTAGCGGGGCCTACGAGCAGTACTTC.

This rearrangement joins TRBV6-1 to TRBJ1-2; TRBD1 matches 7 bases. Germline V lookup: CDR1 MNHNS, CDR2 SASEGT. The J segment lost 4 bases and the V segment lost 0 bases, leaving 8 bases of the junction unmatched. CDR3 length equals 16 residues. In nucleotides, the CDR3 is TGTGCCAGCAGTGAAGCGCGGAAGGGGGCAGGCTATGGCTACACCTTC. Protein product: CASSEARKGAGYGYTF.

With respect to this clone: Other DNA sequences in this sample translate to the same CDR3. The chain employs TRBV7-2 and TRBJ2-7, with 7 bases aligning to TRBD1. There are 12 residues in the CDR3. The junction had 0 bases not matched to a gene; V was cut back by 3 bases and J by 4 bases. CDR1 and CDR2 from the germline V gene are SGHTA and FQGNSA. This CDR3 reads CASSLTGYEQYF. The CDR3 region has the DNA TGTGCCAGCAGCTTGACAGGGTACGAGCAGTACTTC.